Sequencing of this TCR beta chain was carried out in a study of T cells in localized non-small cell lung cancer. Study-wide results and limits: Uninvolved nearby lung showed the greatest T cell clonality, exceeding that found in tumor. Because researchers sequenced only one region of the tumor, heterogeneity is still possible. Adjacent lung was found to contain a median about 55 of the top 100 tumor clones.

The assay was immunoSEQ multiplex PCR, and TCRdb's table has in-frame clones only and misses some. The sample gives under 70,000 clones, 86% of which show up once; approximately 5% is in the top ten. With respect to this clone: Its antigen is currently unknown.

The sample consisted of peripheral blood, taken before any cancer treatment. This TCR was recovered from a woman aged 40-70 years with stage I lung adenocarcinoma.

The CDR3 sequence is CASRRGGGSPLHF. The DNA of the CDR3 is TGTGCCAGCAGGAGAGGGGGGGGTTCACCCCTCCACTTT. The J gene is TRBJ1-6, the V gene TRBV28, with D possibly being TRBD1 (6 bases). The CDR3 length is 13 residues. V shed 6 bases and J shed 9 bases, with 12 bases lying between them. The germline CDR1 and CDR2 sequences are MDHEN and SYDVKM.